These T cell receptor beta chains were read from a single sample in a study of blood T cell repertoires in COVID-19. Repertoires were generated with immunoSEQ multiplex PCR, while TCRdb's copy carries only in-frame clones and drops some. The sample lists approximately 100,000 clones, roughly nine tenths occurring once. The specimen was peripheral blood. The receptors derive from a man aged 60-69 years with acute or convalescent COVID-19. Both conserved end residues are part of each CDR3. D genes are given only for firm matches. Clone size is shown for a subset of rows, as once, few, many or a class of expanded clone.

J: TRBJ2-1; V: TRBV19; size: .; D: TRBD2; CDR3: CAARPSGSEKSNEQFF; DNA: TGTGCCGCCCGCCCAAGCGGGAGTGAAAAGAGCAATGAGCAGTTCTTC
J: TRBJ1-1; V: TRBV7-2; size: .; D: .; CDR3: CASGGRGTEAFF; DNA: TGTGCCAGCGGCGGCAGGGGAACTGAAGCTTTCTTT
J: TRBJ1-3; V: TRBV6-5; size: .; D: TRBD1; CDR3: CASGTGFSGNTIYF; DNA: TGTGCCAGCGGGACAGGGTTTTCTGGAAACACCATATATTTT
J: TRBJ2-3; V: TRBV7-2; size: .; D: TRBD2; CDR3: CASSLGTSGSGTDTQYF; DNA: TGTGCCAGCAGTCTAGGGACTAGCGGGAGTGGCACAGATACGCAGTATTTT
J: TRBJ2-1; V: TRBV19; size: once; D: .; CDR3: CASTIRGLPIDEQFF; DNA: TGTGCCAGTACCATACGTGGACTCCCAATTGATGAGCAGTTCTTC
J: TRBJ2-2; V: TRBV11-2; size: .; D: .; CDR3: CASSPGASAGGELFF; DNA: TGTGCCAGCAGCCCCGGGGCTAGCGCGGGGGGGGAGCTGTTTTTT
J: TRBJ2-3; V: TRBV9; size: .; D: .; CDR3: CASSVVGDSSTDTQYF; DNA: TGTGCCAGCAGCGTAGTTGGAGACTCTAGCACAGATACGCAGTATTTT
J: TRBJ2-2; V: TRBV21-1; size: .; D: .; CDR3: CASSRQDETNTGELFF; DNA: TGTGCCAGCAGCCGACAGGATGAAACGAACACCGGGGAGCTGTTTTTT
J: TRBJ1-2; V: TRBV5-6; size: .; D: TRBD1; CDR3: CASTTPGQEVYGYTF; DNA: TGTGCCAGCACAACTCCGGGACAGGAAGTCTATGGCTACACCTTC
J: TRBJ1-4; V: TRBV10-3; size: .; D: .; CDR3: CAIKEETNEKLFF; DNA: TGTGCCATCAAGGAGGAAACTAATGAAAAACTGTTTTTT
J: TRBJ2-1; V: TRBV9; size: .; D: TRBD2; CDR3: CASSVVAGVWTEQFF; DNA: TGTGCCAGCAGCGTAGTCGCGGGAGTTTGGACTGAGCAGTTCTTC
J: TRBJ1-5; V: TRBV28; size: .; D: TRBD1; CDR3: CASSLSGTGGLDNQPQHF; DNA: TGTGCCAGCAGTTTATCCGGGACAGGGGGCTTGGACAATCAGCCCCAGCATTTT
J: TRBJ2-7; V: TRBV28; size: once; D: .; CDR3: CASSLIGGTIPYEQYF; DNA: TGTGCCAGCAGTTTGATCGGCGGAACGATTCCCTACGAGCAGTACTTC
J: TRBJ2-1; V: TRBV28; size: .; D: .; CDR3: CASRIRTGSSYNEQFF; DNA: TGTGCCAGCAGGATCAGAACAGGGAGCTCCTACAATGAGCAGTTCTTC
J: TRBJ1-2; V: TRBV4-1; size: .; D: .; CDR3: CASSQEKGQGYGYTF; DNA: TGCGCCAGCAGCCAAGAAAAGGGGCAGGGCTATGGCTACACCTTC
J: TRBJ2-3; V: TRBV7-9; size: .; D: .; CDR3: CASSRQGTDTQYF; DNA: TGTGCCAGCAGCCGTCAGGGCACAGATACGCAGTATTTT
J: TRBJ1-5; V: TRBV7-2; size: .; D: .; CDR3: CASSYHRDSNQPQHF; DNA: TGTGCCAGCAGCTACCACAGAGACAGCAATCAGCCCCAGCATTTT
J: TRBJ1-1; V: TRBV19; size: .; D: .; CDR3: CASSIDGGVAFF; DNA: TGTGCCAGTAGTATAGATGGCGGGGTAGCTTTCTTT
J: TRBJ2-2; V: TRBV13; size: .; D: .; CDR3: CASSLGGTENTGELFF; DNA: TGTGCCAGCAGCTTAGGCGGGACTGAGAACACCGGGGAGCTGTTTTTT
J: TRBJ1-1; V: TRBV5-1; size: .; D: .; CDR3: CASSLGANLLNTEAFF; DNA: TGCGCCAGCAGCTTGGGGGCAAACCTTTTGAACACTGAAGCTTTCTTT
J: TRBJ2-7; V: TRBV13; size: .; D: TRBD1; CDR3: CASSLGGQWPYEQYF; DNA: TGTGCCAGCAGCTTAGGGGGACAGTGGCCCTACGAGCAGTACTTC
J: TRBJ1-3; V: TRBV5-1; size: .; D: .; CDR3: CASSLRTDGNTIYF; DNA: TGCGCCAGCAGCTTGAGGACAGATGGAAACACCATATATTTT
J: TRBJ1-2; V: TRBV6-5; size: .; D: .; CDR3: CASTRGDGYTF; DNA: TGTGCCAGCACCAGAGGCGATGGCTACACCTTC
J: TRBJ2-1; V: TRBV19; size: .; D: TRBD2; CDR3: CASSQIAGTYNEQFF; DNA: TGTGCCAGTAGCCAAATAGCGGGAACGTACAATGAGCAGTTCTTC
J: TRBJ1-4; V: TRBV6-1; size: .; D: .; CDR3: CASSDWGTTTNEKLFF; DNA: TGTGCCAGCAGTGACTGGGGGACAACAACTAATGAAAAACTGTTTTTT
J: TRBJ2-6; V: TRBV6-1; size: .; D: TRBD1; CDR3: CASSETGSFSGANVLTF; DNA: TGTGCCAGCAGTGAGACAGGGAGCTTCTCTGGGGCCAACGTCCTGACTTTC
J: TRBJ2-4; V: TRBV5-6; size: .; D: .; CDR3: CASSLAAGWTKNIQYF; DNA: TGTGCCAGCAGCTTGGCGGCAGGATGGACCAAAAACATTCAGTACTTC
J: TRBJ2-3; V: TRBV3-1/TRBV3-2; size: .; D: TRBD2; CDR3: CASSQGTSGHPDTQYF; DNA: TGTGCCAGCAGCCAAGGGACTAGCGGCCACCCCGATACGCAGTATTTT
J: TRBJ1-5; V: TRBV29-1; size: once; D: .; CDR3: CSVAGRVGNQPQHF; DNA: TGCAGCGTTGCAGGCAGGGTAGGGAATCAGCCCCAGCATTTT
J: TRBJ1-6; V: TRBV30; size: .; D: TRBD1; CDR3: CAWRRWDRGLSPLHF; DNA: TGTGCCTGGAGGCGATGGGACAGGGGGTTATCACCCCTCCACTTT
J: TRBJ1-1; V: TRBV30; size: .; D: TRBD1; CDR3: CAWSYPGQGTEAFF; DNA: TGTGCCTGGAGTTATCCGGGACAGGGGACTGAAGCTTTCTTT
J: TRBJ2-1; V: TRBV29-1; size: .; D: .; CDR3: CSVRSGSSYNEQFF; DNA: TGCAGCGTGCGAAGCGGTAGCTCCTACAATGAGCAGTTCTTC
J: TRBJ1-6; V: TRBV28; size: .; D: TRBD1; CDR3: CASSTGQKFSPLHF; DNA: TGTGCCAGCAGTACGGGACAGAAGTTTTCACCCCTCCACTTT
J: TRBJ2-3; V: TRBV28; size: .; D: TRBD2; CDR3: CASSTVAGVTDTQYF; DNA: TGTGCCAGCAGTACGGTAGCGGGGGTCACAGATACGCAGTATTTT
J: TRBJ2-1; V: TRBV7-8; size: .; D: TRBD2; CDR3: CASSSTGGTNEQFF; DNA: TGTGCCAGCAGCTCCACCGGGGGGACTAATGAGCAGTTCTTC
J: TRBJ2-2; V: TRBV11-2; size: .; D: TRBD2; CDR3: CASSPLAGGAGELFF; DNA: TGTGCCAGCAGTCCACTAGCGGGAGGAGCCGGGGAGCTGTTTTTT
J: TRBJ2-2; V: TRBV5-1; size: .; D: .; CDR3: CASSTEGRVVAGELFF; DNA: TGCGCCAGCAGCACGGAGGGCAGGGTGGTGGCCGGGGAGCTGTTTTTT
J: TRBJ2-5; V: TRBV24-1; size: .; D: .; CDR3: CATRASDNQETQYF; DNA: TGTGCCACCAGGGCATCGGACAACCAAGAGACCCAGTACTTC
J: TRBJ1-3; V: TRBV15; size: .; D: .; CDR3: CATSRDRRGSGNTIYF; DNA: TGTGCCACCAGCAGAGATAGAAGGGGCTCTGGAAACACCATATATTTT
J: TRBJ1-6; V: TRBV6-5; size: .; D: .; CDR3: CASSWGTGTNSPLHF; DNA: TGTGCCAGCAGTTGGGGAACAGGGACAAATTCACCCCTCCACTTT
J: TRBJ2-3; V: TRBV19; size: .; D: TRBD2; CDR3: CASSIGLAGGLGTDTQYF; DNA: TGTGCCAGTAGTATAGGACTAGCGGGAGGGCTCGGTACAGATACGCAGTATTTT
J: TRBJ1-3; V: TRBV19; size: .; D: TRBD1; CDR3: CASSQGQSSGNTIYF; DNA: TGTGCCAGTAGTCAGGGACAGAGCTCTGGAAACACCATATATTTT
J: TRBJ2-5; V: TRBV19; size: .; D: .; CDR3: CASSIGGYQETQYF; DNA: TGTGCCAGTAGTATAGGCGGCTACCAAGAGACCCAGTACTTC
J: TRBJ1-5; V: TRBV24-1; size: .; D: .; CDR3: CATSPGPSNQPQHF; DNA: TGTGCCACCTCCCCAGGGCCGAGCAATCAGCCCCAGCATTTT
J: TRBJ2-2; V: TRBV19; size: .; D: .; CDR3: CASSMLRAGELFF; DNA: TGTGCCAGTAGTATGTTGCGCGCCGGGGAGCTGTTTTTT
J: TRBJ2-5; V: TRBV20-1; size: .; D: .; CDR3: CSASGAGSPSSQETQYF; DNA: TGCAGTGCTAGTGGGGCGGGGTCCCCGTCCTCACAAGAGACCCAGTACTTC
J: TRBJ1-4; V: TRBV27; size: .; D: TRBD1; CDR3: CASSLSGTGYEKLFF; DNA: TGTGCCAGCAGTTTATCAGGGACAGGGTATGAAAAACTGTTTTTT
J: TRBJ1-2; V: TRBV5-1; size: .; D: .; CDR3: CASSASTLGGDYTF; DNA: TGCGCCAGCAGCGCATCAACCCTGGGGGGGGACTACACCTTC
J: TRBJ1-2; V: TRBV24-1; size: .; D: .; CDR3: CATSPGHPYGYTF; DNA: TGTGCCACCAGTCCGGGACACCCTTATGGCTACACCTTC
J: TRBJ2-2; V: TRBV7-3; size: .; D: .; CDR3: CASSSPSGPHTGELFF; DNA: TGTGCCAGCAGCTCCCCAAGCGGGCCCCACACCGGGGAGCTGTTTTTT
J: TRBJ1-4; V: TRBV24-1; size: few; D: .; CDR3: CATGAGDNEKLFF; DNA: TGTGCCACCGGAGCAGGGGATAATGAAAAACTGTTTTTT
J: TRBJ2-2; V: TRBV3-1/TRBV3-2; size: .; D: .; CDR3: CASSQVPYTGELFF; DNA: TGTGCCAGCAGCCAAGTCCCTTACACCGGGGAGCTGTTTTTT
J: TRBJ1-2; V: TRBV6-5; size: .; D: TRBD1; CDR3: CASSSRRQGTNYGYTF; DNA: TGTGCCAGCAGTTCCCGTAGACAGGGGACAAACTATGGCTACACCTTC
J: TRBJ2-7; V: TRBV9; size: .; D: .; CDR3: CASSVGTSIYEQYF; DNA: TGTGCCAGCAGCGTAGGCACTAGTATCTACGAGCAGTACTTC
J: TRBJ2-1; V: TRBV7-9; size: .; D: TRBD2; CDR3: CASSSRLAGGHEQFF; DNA: TGTGCCAGCAGCTCAAGACTAGCGGGAGGGCATGAGCAGTTCTTC